Sequencing of this TCR beta chain was carried out in a study of cytomegalovirus exposure and HLA in healthy donors. Study-wide results and caveats: Previously analyzed data showed that most TCR beta V segments were productive at a frequency of about 90% or about 30%.

Turning to this clone: Its antigen remains unidentified.

Both 60 Vbeta primers and 13 Jbeta primers went into the PCR. TCRdb's copy holds only in-frame clones and misses some; the assay was immunoSEQ multiplex PCR. In the table there are 100,000 to 150,000 clones, 74% of which are singletons. Germline assignment: CDR1 SEHNR and CDR2 FQNEAQ (reference sequence). The CDR3 totals 17 residues. V lost 1 base to trimming and J lost 2 bases; unmatched junction nucleotides: 4. J is TRBJ2-3 and V is TRBV7-9; 12 bases fit TRBD2. The specimen was PBMCs. This TCR came from a woman between 50 and 59 years old in good health and CMV-seropositive. CDR3 coding DNA: TGTGCCAGCAGCTTAGGTGCTAGCGGGAGGGCCACAGATACGCAGTATTTT. Its translation: CASSLGASGRATDTQYF.